The rows below give T cell receptor beta chains drawn from one sample of a study of blood T cell repertoires in COVID-19. Sequenced by immunoSEQ multiplex PCR; TCRdb stores in-frame clones only, minus some. The sample has more than 110,000 clones, 77% seen once. The source material was peripheral blood. These receptors were obtained from a woman aged 45-60 years with active or convalescent COVID-19. Each CDR3 is given without its conserved first and last residue. Part of the rows lack a size; the others show once, few, many or a class for expanded clones.

V gene	clone size	CDR3 length	CDR3 protein
TRBV18	NA	12	ASQSSGTADPLH
TRBV7-9	NA	13	ASSLVSGSSYEQY
TRBV4-3	few	13	ASSQDGTGRYGYT
TRBV30	once	12	AWGPGTGTDTQY
TRBV27	NA	12	ASTTGTGNEKLF
TRBV19	NA	11	ASTDRGNTEAF
TRBV11-2	NA	11	ASSLVQYTEAF
TRBV28	NA	9	ASGQNYGYT
TRBV4-3	NA	16	ASSQDQIGLSSGNTIY
TRBV7-6	few	14	ASSLVGRASKIEAF
TRBV4-3	NA	14	ASRKVHRGMDNEQF
TRBV5-1	NA	12	ASSDTGGDEKLF
TRBV6-1	NA	12	ASSEDTGRDEQY
TRBV28	NA	15	ASSLSIPRGLDNGYT
TRBV14	NA	14	ASSPFSGRVADTQY
TRBV7-6	NA	15	ASSLVGIRSGANVLT
TRBV29-1	NA	11	SVSDRGGNTIY
TRBV7-2	NA	13	ASSLESGPAYEQY
TRBV30	NA	12	AWSEWRGVNEQF
TRBV15	NA	12	ATSRGPGYYGYT
TRBV30	few	14	AWSVLWGTRGSELF
TRBV5-6	medium-sized	14	ASSLDLGLAEETQY
TRBV4-2	NA	13	ASSQVPGSNQPQH
TRBV29-1	once	10	SVRGGRTEAF
TRBV7-6	NA	16	ASSLDVDYGNSGNTIY
TRBV7-3	NA	11	ASSRDSDTEAF
TRBV6-6	once	12	ASSYYDSNSPLH
TRBV19	NA	13	ASSTAAGRNQPQH
TRBV28	NA	11	ASSPGGDNEQF
TRBV20-1	NA	11	SASTRNNSPLH
TRBV9	NA	18	ASSAPTIRRAGETQDTQY
TRBV7-9	NA	12	ASSLATGMSGYT
TRBV19	NA	12	ASRGLVVGHEQF
TRBV6-6	NA	11	AIGASGSETQY
TRBV27	once	12	ASRRQGTNEKLF
TRBV18	NA	16	ASSLRDRGREASRGYT
TRBV4-3	NA	13	ASSQIRGENQPQH
TRBV30	NA	11	AWGPEGDQPQH
TRBV4-3	few	15	ASSQRWTGGVSNGYT
TRBV5-1	few	12	ASRKSTGVQPQH
TRBV9	once	12	ASSPGEYGNEQF
TRBV5-6	NA	13	ASTLGSSGADTQY
TRBV23-1	NA	12	ASIPNRFTYEQY
TRBV4-3	once	14	ASSQASTSPYNEQF
TRBV7-7	NA	13	ASSLGQGYNSPLH